The present T cell receptor (beta chain) was sequenced within a study of blood T cell repertoires in COVID-19 (TCRdb year 2020). Regarding the complete study: Samples covering the acute and convalescent phases of COVID-19 were provided by collaborators in the United States, Italy and Spain. Deeply sampled blood TCRbeta repertoires from subjects exposed to, actively infected with, or recovered from COVID-19 were included in the dataset. A freely available public database, intended as a resource for researchers studying the immune response to SARS-CoV-2, is where the repertoires were released. A de-identified subject ID, COVID-19 status, age in years and sex were almost always included in the sample metadata. The material from the prospective study consisted of cDNA or gDNA derived from T cells, B-cell-depleted T cells, or PBMCs. HLA class I and class II types, where available, came from metadata supplied by the sample provider rather than from assay-based typing. The samples were drawn from the first 160 participants of the ongoing ImmuneRACE study and from over 950 subjects provided by 6 global collaborators.

TCRbeta CDR3 regions were amplified from genomic DNA using the immunoSEQ Assay, a bias-controlled multiplex PCR. As for the original processing: The number of nucleated cells in each sample was estimated by amplification of reference gene primers within the assay. To quantify the absolute abundance of each unique TCRbeta CDR3 rearrangement, sequence reads were collapsed and filtered. For each sample, productive Simpson clonality was calculated as the square root of Simpson's diversity index over productive rearrangements. Held by TCRdb, this immuneACCESS table contains in-frame sequences only and omits some clones. Under half of the omission traces to an unresolved V gene where checked; the cause of the rest is unknown. V and J calls and clone size are those listed in that table; D and trimming were worked out from the DNA. The sample profile shows approximately 210,000 clones; 80% to 85% of them were found once. Roughly 21% of the sample goes to the ten largest clones.

Results the study describes overall, beyond this receptor: The quantity of clinical and demographic metadata differed by source and by participant and was supplied without curation.

This clone came up a few times. Its cognate antigen has yet to be identified. Base quality data are lacking; no much larger clone is found one base away. Based on the germline V gene, the CDR1 and CDR2 sequences are MNHEY and SVGAGI. V gives up 8 bases and J gives up 5 bases, and the segment between their germline ends measures 9 bases. The CDR3 holds 12 amino acids from the cysteine to the phenylalanine. The sequence is cut down to CDR3 DNA, 36 bases in frame from base 1. Collaborating institutions collected whole blood in K2EDTA tubes following their own protocols. Collaborator samples were shipped for TCRbeta analysis as frozen whole blood, isolated PBMCs, or DNA extracted from either sample type.

Material for sequencing was peripheral blood. The sequence is built from TRBV6-5 and TRBJ1-4; the D gene is perhaps TRBD1, from 5 matching bases. The receptor was isolated from a man younger than 40 with active or convalescent COVID-19. The CDR3 reads as follows: CASGYRNEKLFF. The DNA sequence reads TGTGCCAGCGGATACAGGAATGAAAAACTGTTTTTT.